A single sample gave rise to the 28 T cell receptor beta chains below, sequenced in a study of cytomegalovirus exposure and HLA in healthy donors. Repertoires were generated with immunoSEQ multiplex PCR, while TCRdb's copy carries only in-frame clones and drops some. The sample yields 150,000 to 200,000 clones, 80% to 85% seen once. The specimen sequenced was PBMCs. Receptors originate from a young woman in good health and CMV-seropositive.

The J gene is TRBJ1-1, the V gene TRBV27, with no clear D. Germline V gives CDR1 MNHEY, CDR2 SMNVEV (reference sequence). CDR3 size: 15 residues. Trimming cost V 3 bases and J 4 bases, with 15 bases left between them. This CDR3 is CASSFFPAASTEAFF. The CDR3 nucleotides read TGTGCCAGCAGTTTTTTTCCTGCGGCCAGCACTGAAGCTTTCTTT.

The rearrangement uses TRBV4-1 and TRBJ1-3; D unclear. The CDR3 sequence is 15 residues long. Germline V gene data show CDR1 as MGHRA and CDR2 as YSYEKL. The ends were cut back, 0 bases at V and 0 bases at J, with 6 bases in the middle. CDR3 in DNA: TGCGCCAGCAGCCAAGAACTTCGCTCTGGAAACACCATATATTTT. Its protein is CASSQELRSGNTIYF.

The V gene is TRBV28, the J gene TRBJ1-2, with TRBD1 as a possible D gene (6 bases). This CDR3 is built from 13 residues. V was shortened by 3 bases and J by 4 bases, with 9 bases between the two germline ends. The germline CDR1 and CDR2 sequences are MDHEN and SYDVKM. The CDR3, as DNA: TGTGCCAGCAGTTTTAGGGGGGGCTATGGCTACACCTTC. As protein: CASSFRGGYGYTF.

This clone showed up just once. V is TRBV5-4 and J is TRBJ2-1; D may be TRBD2 (6 bases). The V gene lost 0 bases and the J gene lost 5 bases, with 9 bases spanning the gap. Per the germline V gene, CDR1 is SGHNT and CDR2 is YYREEE (reference sequence). CDR3 length: 14 residues. In DNA, the CDR3 is TGTGCCAGCAGCTTGGTGGGGGGAAACAATGAGCAGTTCTTC. This encodes CASSLVGGNNEQFF.

The gene calls are TRBV2 and TRBJ2-2; 7 nucleotides align to TRBD1. This CDR3 is 15 amino acids long. Germline CDR1 is SNHLY and CDR2 is FYNNEI. The J segment lost 7 bases and the V segment lost 3 bases, leaving 8 bases of the junction unmatched. The CDR3 DNA sequence: TGTGCCAGCAGTGATCGGCAGGGGGTGAACGGGGAGCTGTTTTTT. The encoded protein is CASSDRQGVNGELFF.

This clone was recorded only once. The V gene is TRBV5-4, the J gene TRBJ2-7, with D possibly TRBD1 on 6 matching bases. The CDR3 extends over 14 amino acids. Trimming took 3 bases from V and 2 from J, leaving 12 bases between them. Germline V CDR1 and CDR2: SGHNT, YYREEE (reference sequence). This CDR3 reads CASSSRQDPYEQYF. The CDR3 DNA is TGTGCCAGCAGCTCACGACAGGACCCCTACGAGCAGTACTTC.

The chain combines TRBV7-2 with TRBJ2-3, with TRBD2 identical over 11 bases. CDR1 is SGHTA, CDR2 FQGNSA, per germline. The CDR3 contains 17 residues. V was pared by 0 bases and J by 0 bases, with 2 bases of the junction left unmatched. CDR3: CASSLARLAGSTDTQYF. Written as DNA, the CDR3 is TGTGCCAGCAGCTTAGCGCGACTAGCGGGGAGCACAGATACGCAGTATTTT.

This chain uses TRBV4-1 with TRBJ1-6; D possibly corresponds to TRBD1 (5 bases). V lost 6 bases to trimming and J lost 0 bases, with 24 bases between them. This CDR3 spans 20 amino acids. The germline V gene has CDR1 MGHRA and CDR2 YSYEKL. CDR3 protein: CASRPRDSSSGGSYNSPLHF. The CDR3 region has the DNA TGCGCCAGCAGGCCTCGGGACTCATCTTCGGGGGGCTCCTATAATTCACCCCTCCACTTT.

V usage is TRBV7-9 and J usage is TRBJ1-1; D remains unclear. V lost 7 bases and J 10 bases, leaving 22 bases between the germline ends. The CDR3 contains 14 residues. The germline V gene encodes CDR1 SEHNR and CDR2 FQNEAQ (reference sequence). CDR3 sequence reads: CASTPTGSYPPAFF. Here the CDR3 DNA reads TGTGCCAGCACCCCCACGGGTTCGTACCCTCCAGCTTTCTTT.

The chain employs TRBV7-8 and TRBJ2-1, with 8 bases identical to TRBD2. CDR1 is SGHVS, CDR2 FQNEAQ, per germline. The ends lost 5 bases at V and 7 bases at J; junction bases unmatched: 10. This CDR3 is 15 amino acids long. The CDR3 DNA reads TGTGCCAGCAGCGTCCTAGCGGGCCGGGGGAATGAGCAGTTCTTC. Translation gives CASSVLAGRGNEQFF. The entire variable domain, with the rest obtained from reference TRBV7-8 and TRBJ2-1, is as follows: GAGVSQSPRYKVAKRGQDVALRCDPISGHVSLFWYQQALGQGPEFLTYFQNEAQLDKSGLPSDRFFAERPEGSVSTLKIQRTQQEDSAVYLCASSVLAGRGNEQFFGPGTRLTVL.

The V gene is TRBV5-1, the J gene TRBJ2-5; perhaps TRBD1 as D (6 bases). This CDR3 contains 15 residues. CDR1 SGHRS and CDR2 YFSETQ come from the germline V gene. V gave up 3 bases and J gave up 1 base, with 13 bases separating them. CDR3 nucleotide sequence: TGCGCCAGCAGCTCAAACCCAGGGGTCCAAGAGACCCAGTACTTC. Its protein product is CASSSNPGVQETQYF.

This chain joins TRBV6-1 and TRBJ2-1, with D possibly being TRBD1 (6 bases). This CDR3 has 13 residues. Germline CDR1 and CDR2: MNHNS and SASEGT. With 6 bases removed from V and 6 bases from J, the gap between germline ends came to 12 bases. CDR3 region: CASRLTGRNEQFF. As DNA, the CDR3 is TGTGCCAGCAGATTGACAGGTCGCAATGAGCAGTTCTTC.

V usage is TRBV2 and J usage is TRBJ2-5, with 14 bases lining up with TRBD2. This CDR3 has 17 amino acids. Germline V gene lookup returns CDR1 SNHLY and CDR2 FYNNEI. J lost 3 bases, V lost 1 base, and 4 bases had no gene match. This CDR3 is CASSEVQGLAGEETQYF. DNA for the CDR3: TGTGCCAGCAGTGAAGTGCAGGGACTAGCGGGGGAAGAGACCCAGTACTTC. Full variable domain (missing parts from reference TRBV2 and TRBJ2-5): EPEVTQTPSHQVTQMGQEVILRCVPISNHLYFYWYRQILGQKVEFLVSFYNNEISEKSEIFDDQFSVERPDGSNFTLKIRSTKLEDSAMYFCASSEVQGLAGEETQYFGPGTRLLVL.

This chain links TRBV7-8 with TRBJ2-7, with 8 bases aligning to TRBD2. Unmatched junction bases numbered 0, after V lost 2 bases and J lost 3 bases. From germline, CDR1 is SGHVS and CDR2 FQNEAQ. The CDR3 consists of 13 residues. This CDR3 reads CASSLSGGYEQYF. CDR3 nucleotide sequence: TGTGCCAGCAGCTTAAGCGGGGGCTACGAGCAGTACTTC.

This clone has only one observation. The chain carries TRBV29-1 and TRBJ2-7; D perhaps matches TRBD1 (6 bases). CDR1 is SQVTM and CDR2 is ANQGSEA in the germline V gene. The germline V and J ends were trimmed by 8 bases and 4 bases, with 15 bases remaining between them. This CDR3 is built from 12 residues. CDR3 DNA: TGCAGCATCAGGGGACAAATATACGAGCAGTACTTC. As protein: CSIRGQIYEQYF.

V is TRBV19 and J is TRBJ2-7, with D maybe TRBD2 (6 bases). The CDR3 consists of 15 residues. V was pared by 1 base and J by 3 bases, with 13 bases between. The germline CDR1 and CDR2 sequences are LNHDA and SQIVND (reference sequence). Written as DNA, the CDR3 is TGTGCCAGTAGTATAGTGGAGGGGCTGAACTACGAGCAGTACTTC. Its translation is CASSIVEGLNYEQYF.

The V gene is TRBV19, the J gene TRBJ2-3; 10 bases are a match to TRBD2. Germline-derived CDR1 and CDR2 are LNHDA and SQIVND (reference sequence). V shed 7 bases and J 7 bases; nucleotides not matched to a gene: 5. This CDR3 contains 13 residues. The CDR3 is CASMIAGGNTQYF. The CDR3 DNA is TGTGCCAGTATGATAGCGGGGGGCAATACGCAGTATTTT.

The chain has TRBV29-1 and TRBJ2-3, with TRBD1 matching 9 bases. The CDR3 is 14 residues long. J was trimmed by 2 bases and V by 4 bases; bases with no gene match: 4. From germline, CDR1 is SQVTM and CDR2 ANQGSEA. The CDR3 protein is CSVGRDRDTDTQYF. The CDR3 DNA sequence: TGCAGCGTTGGCCGGGACAGGGACACAGATACGCAGTATTTT.

The chain employs TRBV4-1 and TRBJ2-7; D may be TRBD2 (6 bases). CDR3 length equals 17 residues. Germline-derived CDR1 and CDR2 are MGHRA and YSYEKL. V lost 1 base to trimming and J lost 2 bases, with 18 bases between them. CDR3 in DNA: TGCGCCAGCAGCCAAGCCCTTGGAGGGGCAGCAGCCTACGAGCAGTACTTC. Encoded protein: CASSQALGGAAAYEQYF.

In this sample, this clone turned up a few times. The rearrangement joins TRBV19 to TRBJ2-3, with 7 bases lining up with TRBD1. The length of the CDR3 is 14 residues. Per the germline V gene, CDR1 is LNHDA and CDR2 is SQIVND (reference sequence). With 3 bases clipped from V and 14 bases from J, the junction kept 14 bases outside the gene matches. CDR3 sequence: CASSMPGQAVFLYF. The CDR3, as DNA: TGTGCCAGTAGTATGCCCGGACAGGCCGTCTTTCTGTATTTT.

V usage is TRBV10-3 and J usage is TRBJ2-3; 10 bases agree with TRBD2. This CDR3 has 15 residues. Looked up from germline, CDR1 is ENHRY and CDR2 is SYGVKD. V was pared by 6 bases and J by 0 bases, with 3 bases of the junction left unmatched. CDR3 nucleotides: TGTGCCATCAGCCCTAGCGGGGGTAGCACAGATACGCAGTATTTT. Protein product: CAISPSGGSTDTQYF.

The chain combines TRBV2 with TRBJ2-3; D gene ambiguous. V lost 10 bases and J lost 4, with 15 bases in between. Germline CDR1 is SNHLY and CDR2 is FYNNEI. The CDR3 runs 13 residues. CDR3 loop: CATTSGVADTQYF. The CDR3, as DNA: TGTGCCACGACGAGTGGAGTCGCAGATACGCAGTATTTT.

The J gene is TRBJ1-2, the V gene TRBV18; D perhaps matches TRBD1 (6 bases). CDR1 is KGHSH and CDR2 is LQKENI in the germline V gene. The CDR3 totals 15 residues. Trimming cost V 2 bases and J 4 bases, with 14 bases left between them. The CDR3 spells CASSPSGGPGYGYTF. CDR3 DNA: TGTGCCAGCTCACCATCGGGGGGCCCCGGCTATGGCTACACCTTC.

This sequence joins TRBV5-1 and TRBJ2-2; 7 bases map to TRBD2. The CDR3 has 15 amino acids. J was trimmed by 3 bases and V by 7 bases; bases with no gene match: 9. Looked up from germline, CDR1 is SGHRS and CDR2 is YFSETQ. The CDR3 protein is CASSALAEHTGELFF. For the CDR3, the DNA is TGCGCCAGCTCAGCCCTAGCGGAGCACACCGGGGAGCTGTTTTTT.

The CDR3 loop is CASSLGLAGGGWQYF. DNA for the CDR3: TGTGCCAGCAGTCTCGGACTAGCGGGGGGCGGGTGGCAGTACTTC. The V gene is TRBV6-6, the J gene TRBJ2-7, with TRBD2 matching over 14 bases. This CDR3 spans 15 amino acids. The junction had 9 bases not matched to a gene; V was cut back by 5 bases and J by 9 bases. CDR1 and CDR2 from the germline V gene are MNHNY and SVGAGI (reference sequence).

The CDR3 sequence: CASRGLEILGSYEQYF. CDR3 sequence (DNA): TGTGCCAGCAGAGGATTGGAGATCTTGGGCTCCTACGAGCAGTACTTC. This chain uses TRBV27 with TRBJ2-7; D remains unclear. The CDR3 length is 16 residues. Germline V gene lookup returns CDR1 MNHEY and CDR2 SMNVEV (reference sequence). V lost 6 bases, J lost 0 bases, and 18 bases lay in between.

V is TRBV10-3 and J is TRBJ2-7; tentative D call: TRBD1 (6 bases). V was pared by 4 bases and J by 4 bases, with 17 bases between. Germline V gene data show CDR1 as ENHRY and CDR2 as SYGVKD. The CDR3 is 15 residues long. For the CDR3, the DNA is TGTGCCATCAGTGTGGGGAGTGGCAGGGGATACGAGCAGTACTTC. Its translation: CAISVGSGRGYEQYF.

CDR3 sequence: CASSLEVVVNTEAFF. In DNA form, the CDR3 reads TGTGCCAGCAGCCTCGAGGTGGTTGTGAACACTGAAGCTTTCTTT. The chain employs TRBV5-5 and TRBJ1-1; no firm D call. Germline V lookup: CDR1 SGHKS, CDR2 YYEKEE (reference sequence). V was trimmed by 4 bases and J by 0 bases, leaving 13 bases between them. The CDR3 runs to 15 residues.